The table lists the clone carrying this TCR beta chain with a few counts. Its specificity is not known. The data stem from a study of blood T cells in healthy people across ages. There are 15 residues in the CDR3. Trimming took off 0 bases at V and 4 bases at J, with 12 bases between the two ends. Germline CDR1 reads LGHNA; CDR2 reads YSLEER. Combining a sample-barcoded 5' primer with a J-beta primer mix, a second PCR ran for about 6 to 11 cycles. Researchers report that each sample yielded at least 3 million CDR3-containing paired-end reads. Using its own MiXCR run on the 5' RACE reads, TCRdb lists one record per CDR3 protein. This sample yields 1.5 million to 2 million distinct CDR3 sequences, of which around half are seen a single time; less than 2.5% belongs to the top ten. Overall study findings and caveats: A roughly linear age-dependent decrease characterized TCR beta diversity per million T cells. There were more naive CD4+ cells and higher diversity in long-lived donors than in aged donors.

Each donor had approximately 10 milliliters of peripheral blood drawn. This TCR was recovered from a woman between 35 and 50 years old in good health. The sequenced material came from blood. The gene calls are TRBV4-3 and TRBJ1-2; D remains ambiguous. Here the CDR3 reads CASSQEGWAIYGYTF. In DNA, the CDR3 is TGCGCCAGCAGCCAAGAGGGGTGGGCGATCTATGGCTACACCTTC.